The present T cell receptor beta chain was sequenced within a study of graft-versus-host responses after intestinal transplantation. Study context: Anti-thymocyte globulin was used for induction in all recipients, who then took tacrolimus and steroids for roughly three years. The study, taken as a whole, reports: Some patients had graft-donor T cell macrochimerism. In their allografts, the ratios of graft-versus-host to host-versus-graft T cell clones were high. GvH clones detected in recipient marrow included some appearing first in ileum or blood.

TCRdb keeps only in-frame clones here, not all; method: immunoSEQ multiplex PCR. Of 6,000 to 8,000 clones in the sample, about 84% were seen once. To release intraepithelial and lamina propria lymphocytes, the graft tissue was processed. Germline CDR1 reads SGHAT; CDR2 reads FQDESV (reference sequence). The CDR3 covers 13 residues. V was trimmed by 5 bases and J by 2 bases, leaving 9 bases between them. The count of this clone is one. Its antigen is as yet unknown. The sequencing used ileum tissue, collected about 130 days after transplant. The sequence was collected from a human patient who received an intestinal transplant, so some T cells may come from the graft donor. The chain joins TRBV11-1 to TRBJ1-1; possible D gene TRBD1, 6 bases. CDR3: CASSVQGNTEAFF. The CDR3 DNA sequence: TGTGCCAGCAGCGTACAGGGTAACACTGAAGCTTTCTTT.